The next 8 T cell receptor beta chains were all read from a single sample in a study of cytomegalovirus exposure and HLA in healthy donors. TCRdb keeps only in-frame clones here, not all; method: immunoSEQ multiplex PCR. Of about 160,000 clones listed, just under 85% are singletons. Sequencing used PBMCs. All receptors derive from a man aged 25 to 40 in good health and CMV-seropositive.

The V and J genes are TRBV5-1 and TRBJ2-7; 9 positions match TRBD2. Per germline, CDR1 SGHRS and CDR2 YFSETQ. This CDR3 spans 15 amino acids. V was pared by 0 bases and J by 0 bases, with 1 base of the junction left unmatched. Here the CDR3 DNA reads TGCGCCAGCAGCTTGGTAGCGGGGGCCTCCTACGAGCAGTACTTC. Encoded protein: CASSLVAGASYEQYF.

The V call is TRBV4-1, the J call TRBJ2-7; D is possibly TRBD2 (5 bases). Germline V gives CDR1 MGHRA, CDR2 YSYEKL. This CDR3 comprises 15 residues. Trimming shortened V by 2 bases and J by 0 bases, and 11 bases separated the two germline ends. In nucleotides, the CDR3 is TGCGCCAGCAGCCAACTTCAGGAGGCCTCCTACGAGCAGTACTTC. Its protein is CASSQLQEASYEQYF.

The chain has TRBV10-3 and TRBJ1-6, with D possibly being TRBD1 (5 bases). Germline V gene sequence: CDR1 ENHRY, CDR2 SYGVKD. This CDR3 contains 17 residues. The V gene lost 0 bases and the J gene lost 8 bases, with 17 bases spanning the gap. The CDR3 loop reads CAISESGGSRRDSPLHF. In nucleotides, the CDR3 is TGTGCCATCAGTGAGTCGGGGGGGTCCCGTCGGGATTCACCCCTCCACTTT.

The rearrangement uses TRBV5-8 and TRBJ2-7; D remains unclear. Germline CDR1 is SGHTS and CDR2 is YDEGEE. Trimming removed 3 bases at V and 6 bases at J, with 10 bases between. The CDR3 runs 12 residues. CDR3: CASSYNPREQYF. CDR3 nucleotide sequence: TGTGCCAGCAGCTATAATCCCCGCGAGCAGTACTTC.

The CDR3 nucleotides read TGTGCCAGCAGCAGGACTAGCGGGGGGGAATACAATGAGCAGTTCTTC. It specifies CASSRTSGGEYNEQFF. The V gene is TRBV5-4, the J gene TRBJ2-1, with 15 bases identical to TRBD2. The CDR3 extends over 16 amino acids. Per germline, CDR1 SGHNT and CDR2 YYREEE (reference sequence). J was trimmed by 4 bases and V by 4 bases; bases with no gene match: 3. Together with reference TRBV5-4 and TRBJ2-1, the CDR3 gives the full variable domain: ETGVTQSPTHLIKTRGQQVTLRCSSQSGHNTVSWYQQALGQGPQFIFQYYREEENGRGNFPPRFSGLQFPNYSSELNVNALELDDSALYLCASSRTSGGEYNEQFFGPGTRLTVL.

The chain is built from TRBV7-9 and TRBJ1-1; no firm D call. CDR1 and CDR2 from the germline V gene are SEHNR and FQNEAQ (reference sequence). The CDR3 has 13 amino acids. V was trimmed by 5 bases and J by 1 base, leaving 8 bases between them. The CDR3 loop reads CASSAQENTEAFF. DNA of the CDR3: TGTGCCAGCAGCGCACAAGAGAACACTGAAGCTTTCTTT.

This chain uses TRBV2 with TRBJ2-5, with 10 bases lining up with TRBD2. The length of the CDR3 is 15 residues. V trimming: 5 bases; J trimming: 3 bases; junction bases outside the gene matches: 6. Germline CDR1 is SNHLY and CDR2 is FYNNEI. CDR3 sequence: CASSHLLAGKETQYF. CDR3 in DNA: TGTGCCAGCAGTCATCTACTAGCGGGGAAAGAGACCCAGTACTTC.

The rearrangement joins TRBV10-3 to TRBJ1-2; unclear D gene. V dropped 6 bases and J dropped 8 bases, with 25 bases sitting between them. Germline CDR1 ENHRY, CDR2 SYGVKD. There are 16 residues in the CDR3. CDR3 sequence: CAISAGTEYTLWGYTF. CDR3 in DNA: TGTGCCATCAGCGCGGGTACAGAGTATACCCTCTGGGGCTACACCTTC.